Sequencing of this T cell receptor (beta chain) was carried out in a study of early stage breast cancer tumors. Study background: Around 10-fold was the mean read coverage per sample. Findings and limits, study-wide: Compared with adjacent normal breast tissue, tumors showed about 2.5-fold greater T cell density and higher clonality. Most shared enriched TCRB sequences were commonly generated ones.

This clone was recorded a few times. Its antigen is currently unknown. Looked up from germline, CDR1 is MDHEN and CDR2 is SYDVKM. The CDR3 totals 13 residues. With 4 bases removed from V and 4 bases from J, the gap between germline ends came to 10 bases. Method: immunoSEQ multiplex PCR; TCRdb's copy keeps in-frame clones and lacks some. The sample has tens of thousands of clones; just under 75% are singletons. About 17-55 mg of tumor tissue was diced per sample. The chain carries TRBV28 and TRBJ1-2; D remains ambiguous. The clonotype comes from a person aged 30 to 40 with breast cancer. The sample comprised breast tumor tissue. The CDR3 coding sequence is TGTGCCAGCAGTTCCGCGGACCGCTATGGCTACACCTTC. Translated: CASSSADRYGYTF.